Below are 29 T cell receptor beta chains sequenced from a single sample in a study of shared clonotypes between healthy human individuals. Sequenced by immunoSEQ multiplex PCR; TCRdb stores in-frame clones only, minus some. Here the sample spans 2 million to 2.5 million clones, more than 85% being singletons. The source material was naive CD4+ T cells from PBMCs. Subset indicated: CD45RA+ positively selected. The origin of the receptors is a man aged 18 to 29 in good health. Some clones in this sample may be carry-over from other donors' samples.

This chain connects TRBV15 to TRBJ2-1; D unresolved. Trimming took 8 bases from V and 0 from J, leaving 11 bases between them. CDR1 and CDR2 from the germline V gene are LNHNV and YYDKDF (reference sequence). This CDR3 has 14 amino acids. The chain's CDR3 is CATSGVYSYNEQFF. The CDR3 DNA reads TGTGCCACCTCCGGTGTCTACTCCTACAATGAGCAGTTCTTC.

Of note for this clone: This CDR3 is also generated by other DNA sequences in the sample. V gene TRBV7-3 combines with J gene TRBJ2-2; D tentatively reads TRBD1 or TRBD2 (5 bases each). V was clipped by 2 bases and J by 1 base, with 5 bases between them. Germline V gives CDR1 SGHTA, CDR2 FQGTGA. The CDR3 extends over 14 amino acids. The CDR3 DNA reads TGTGCCAGCAGCTTAGGGGGGAACACCGGGGAGCTGTTTTTT. Translating it yields CASSLGGNTGELFF.

The chain has TRBV28 and TRBJ1-2; perhaps TRBD1 as D (6 bases). Germline CDR1 reads MDHEN; CDR2 reads SYDVKM. The CDR3 is made up of 11 amino acids. V lost 4 bases, J lost 12 bases, and 12 bases lay in between. The CDR3 region is CASSSRYRDTF. The DNA of the CDR3 is TGTGCCAGCAGTTCCCGATACAGGGACACCTTC.

The rearrangement joins TRBV28 to TRBJ2-3; no firm D call. Trimming took off 3 bases at V and 2 bases at J, with 9 bases between the two ends. Germline V gives CDR1 MDHEN, CDR2 SYDVKM. CDR3 length: 14 amino acids. The CDR3 loop reads CASSLLGPTDTQYF. The CDR3 DNA follows: TGTGCCAGCAGTTTGCTAGGGCCCACAGATACGCAGTATTTT.

This sequence joins TRBV28 and TRBJ1-3, with 7 positions matching TRBD1. This CDR3 contains 15 residues. V dropped 7 bases and J dropped 0; count of bases not matched to a gene: 6. The germline CDR1 and CDR2 sequences are MDHEN and SYDVKM. In DNA, the CDR3 is TGTGCCAGCACCATGGACAGGCACTCTGGAAACACCATATATTTT. Its translation is CASTMDRHSGNTIYF.

This clone was counted a single time. The chain has TRBV6-5 and TRBJ1-1; 7 positions agree with TRBD1. Germline V gene lookup returns CDR1 MNHEY and CDR2 SVGAGI. J gave up 7 bases and V 6 bases, and 8 bases lay outside the gene matches. CDR3 length: 13 residues. This CDR3 reads CASRDPGQLEAFF. DNA of the CDR3: TGTGCCAGCAGGGATCCGGGACAGCTTGAAGCTTTCTTT.

Points on this clone: The same CDR3 arises from other DNA sequences in this sample as well. The chain has TRBV5-1 and TRBJ2-3; D gene uncertain. Per germline, CDR1 SGHRS and CDR2 YFSETQ. The CDR3 consists of 12 residues. V gave up 0 bases and J gave up 4 bases, with 3 bases separating them. The chain's CDR3 is CASSLASDTQYF. The CDR3 region has the DNA TGCGCCAGCAGCTTGGCATCAGATACGCAGTATTTT.

The V call is TRBV18, the J call TRBJ2-7; 10 bases match TRBD2. There are 15 residues in the CDR3. Germline CDR1 is KGHSH and CDR2 is LQKENI. After removal of 6 bases from V and 6 bases from J, the junction contained 11 bases not matched to a gene. CDR3 sequence: CASSPGLAGVSEQYF. CDR3 DNA sequence: TGTGCCAGCTCCCCGGGGCTAGCGGGAGTGAGCGAGCAGTACTTC. Full variable domain (outside the CDR3, taken from reference TRBV18 and TRBJ2-7): NAGVMQNPRHLVRRRGQEARLRCSPMKGHSHVYWYRQLPEEGLKFMVYLQKENIIDESGMPKERFSAEFPKEGPSILRIQQVVRGDSAAYFCASSPGLAGVSEQYFGPGTRLTVT.

In its sample, this clone was seen once. Compared with germline, one end of the junction differs, possibly owing to a read error. J is TRBJ2-1 and V is TRBV4-1, with D perhaps being TRBD1 or TRBD2 (6 bases each). Germline CDR1 reads MGHRA; CDR2 reads YSYEKL. The CDR3 is 15 residues long. This CDR3 is CTSSRTGATYNEQFF. The CDR3 bases are TGCACCAGCAGCCGAACGGGGGCAACCTACAATGAGCAGTTCTTC.

The V gene is TRBV7-2, the J gene TRBJ2-1, with 8 bases that match TRBD2. Germline V gene data show CDR1 as SGHTA and CDR2 as FQGNSA. Losses at the gene ends were 5 bases for V and 3 bases for J; bases not matched to a gene: 6. The CDR3 spans 15 residues. The CDR3 region is CASSPPGGGYNEQFF. The CDR3 bases are TGTGCCAGCAGCCCTCCGGGGGGGGGCTACAATGAGCAGTTCTTC.

V and J are TRBV5-1 and TRBJ1-2; TRBD1 might be the D (5 bases). V shed 5 bases and J shed 4 bases, with 18 bases lying between them. Germline values: CDR1 SGHRS, CDR2 YFSETQ. The CDR3 is 15 residues long. The CDR3 DNA is TGCGCCAGCAGACCCCGAGGGACCGAGACCTATGGCTACACCTTC. It translates to CASRPRGTETYGYTF.

The chain combines TRBV28 with TRBJ2-7; 8 bases are a match to TRBD2. This CDR3 is 15 amino acids long. Germline assignment: CDR1 MDHEN and CDR2 SYDVKM. The V gene end was trimmed by 2 bases and the J gene end by 3 bases; junction bases not matched to a gene: 6. The CDR3 DNA is TGTGCCAGCAGTTTAGGGCCGGGGGGGGACTACGAGCAGTACTTC. Translating it yields CASSLGPGGDYEQYF.

The chain couples TRBV27 to TRBJ1-5; D is unresolved. This CDR3 has 14 residues. The V end was cut by 6 bases, the J end by 6 bases, with 15 bases between. Germline CDR1 MNHEY, CDR2 SMNVEV (reference sequence). CDR3 amino acids: CASRPRTWAQPQHF. CDR3 coding DNA: TGTGCCAGCAGGCCTAGGACTTGGGCTCAGCCCCAGCATTTT.

A word on this clone: In the same sample, other DNA sequences code for this CDR3. The chain recombines TRBV7-9 with TRBJ2-1; D may be TRBD2 (6 bases). Germline V gene data show CDR1 as SEHNR and CDR2 as FQNEAQ (reference sequence). The V end was cut by 5 bases, the J end by 0 bases, with 8 bases between. The CDR3 consists of 14 residues. The CDR3 here is CASSAGSSYNEQFF. The CDR3 DNA is TGTGCCAGCAGCGCGGGAAGCTCCTACAATGAGCAGTTCTTC. The variable domain in full, with the rest retrieved from reference TRBV7-9 and TRBJ2-1, is DTGVSQNPRHKITKRGQNVTFRCDPISEHNRLYWYRQTLGQGPEFLTYFQNEAQLEKSRLLSDRFSAERPKGSFSTLEIQRTEQGDSAMYLCASSAGSSYNEQFFGPGTRLTVL.

The chain couples TRBV4-1 to TRBJ2-7, with 7 bases matching TRBD1. The J segment lost 3 bases and the V segment lost 4 bases, leaving 6 bases of the junction unmatched. The germline CDR1 and CDR2 sequences are MGHRA and YSYEKL. CDR3 length: 14 residues. DNA of the CDR3: TGCGCCAGCAGCCGGGACAGAAACTTCTACGAGCAGTACTTC. Residues: CASSRDRNFYEQYF.

V is TRBV20-1 and J is TRBJ2-4, with 7 nucleotides matching TRBD1. V lost 8 bases and J lost 7; bases outside the gene matches: 5. Germline values: CDR1 DFQATT, CDR2 SNEGSKA (reference sequence). This CDR3 comprises 11 residues. The CDR3 DNA sequence: TGCAGTAGAACAGGGGAGAACATTCAGTACTTC. It is translated as CSRTGENIQYF.

The chain recombines TRBV27 with TRBJ2-3, with TRBD2 matching 9 bases. Germline CDR1 MNHEY, CDR2 SMNVEV (reference sequence). The CDR3 is made up of 17 amino acids. Germline trimming cut 7 bases from V and 2 bases from J; bases unmatched to any gene: 13. The CDR3 DNA follows: TGTGCCAGCAAGTATTGGGGACTAGCCGCCTCCACAGATACGCAGTATTTT. Encoded protein: CASKYWGLAASTDTQYF.

The chain couples TRBV20-1 to TRBJ2-7; 7 bases map to TRBD2. Germline loops: CDR1 DFQATT, CDR2 SNEGSKA (reference sequence). This CDR3 has 11 amino acids. With 5 bases clipped from V and 3 bases from J, the junction kept 1 base outside the gene matches. CDR3 sequence (DNA): TGCAGTGCTGGGGGGGGCTACGAGCAGTACTTC. Protein sequence: CSAGGGYEQYF.

This chain joins TRBV6-6 and TRBJ2-1; D might be TRBD1 (6 bases). The CDR3 is 15 amino acids. V was pared by 6 bases and J by 5 bases, with 17 bases between. Germline values: CDR1 MNHNY, CDR2 SVGAGI (reference sequence). The DNA for the CDR3 is TGTGCCAGCAGCCCACAGGGTTTTGGAGACAATGAGCAGTTCTTC. Amino acids: CASSPQGFGDNEQFF.

This clone appeared once. The genes are TRBV7-3 and TRBJ2-3, with D perhaps TRBD1 (5 bases). Germline CDR1 and CDR2: SGHTA and FQGTGA. Between the trimmed V and J ends, which lost 5 bases and 6 bases, there was a span of 6 bases. The CDR3 is 11 residues long. CDR3 amino acids: CASSRQDTQYF. CDR3 DNA: TGTGCCAGCAGCCGACAGGATACGCAGTATTTT. Looking up the rest from reference TRBV7-3 and TRBJ2-3 gives the full variable domain: GAGVSQTPSNKVTEKGKYVELRCDPISGHTALYWYRQSLGQGPEFLIYFQGTGAADDSGLPNDRFFAVRPEGSVSTLKIQRTERGDSAVYLCASSRQDTQYFGPGTRLTVL.

Remarks on this clone: Distinct nucleotide sequences in the sample also encode this CDR3. The chain carries TRBV27 and TRBJ2-2; D remains ambiguous. Germline loops: CDR1 MNHEY, CDR2 SMNVEV (reference sequence). This CDR3 spans 13 amino acids. V was pared by 5 bases and J by 2 bases, with 6 bases between. The CDR3 nucleotides are TGTGCCAGCAGTAGGCTCAACACCGGGGAGCTGTTTTTT. Protein sequence: CASSRLNTGELFF.

V gene TRBV4-1 combines with J gene TRBJ1-1, with no clear D. Germline V lookup: CDR1 MGHRA, CDR2 YSYEKL. The CDR3 loop spans 16 amino acids. The ends were cut back, 1 base at V and 1 base at J, with 13 bases in the middle. The CDR3 is CASSQGAAAENTEAFF. In DNA, the CDR3 is TGCGCCAGCAGCCAAGGGGCGGCAGCGGAGAACACTGAAGCTTTCTTT.

Concerning this clone itself: At the DNA level, this CDR3 is encoded by other sequences in the same sample as well. The CDR3 bases are TGCGCCAGCAGCTTTGGCAGCGGAAACACCATATATTTT. It codes for CASSFGSGNTIYF. The rearrangement joins TRBV5-1 to TRBJ1-3, with D hard to call. The CDR3 has 13 residues. CDR1 is SGHRS and CDR2 is YFSETQ in the germline V gene. V shed 2 bases and J shed 4 bases, with 7 bases lying between them.

The DNA of the CDR3 is TGTGCCTGGAGTGGGTCGGGGGCCACCCCCCGCACTGAAGCTTTCTTT. It is translated as CAWSGSGATPRTEAFF. The chain has TRBV30 and TRBJ1-1, with D possibly matching TRBD1 (6 bases). The V gene lost 1 base and the J gene lost 4 bases, with 19 bases spanning the gap. Germline CDR1 is GTSNPN and CDR2 is SVGIG (reference sequence). The CDR3 runs 16 residues.

The V and J genes are TRBV27 and TRBJ1-1; no firm D call. Germline values: CDR1 MNHEY, CDR2 SMNVEV (reference sequence). V was clipped by 2 bases and J by 5 bases, with 9 bases between them. This CDR3 spans 13 amino acids. The CDR3 loop is CASSLIAGTEAFF. The DNA for the CDR3 is TGTGCCAGCAGTTTAATAGCCGGGACTGAAGCTTTCTTT.

This chain links TRBV14 with TRBJ2-4, with D unresolved. The length of the CDR3 is 17 residues. Germline CDR1 SGHDN, CDR2 FVKESK. The V end was cut by 0 bases, the J end by 2 bases, with 14 bases between. CDR3 sequence reads: CASSQESPLVPKNIQYF. The DNA of the CDR3 is TGTGCCAGCAGCCAAGAGAGCCCATTGGTCCCCAAAAACATTCAGTACTTC.

The chain links TRBV7-2 to TRBJ2-3; D uncertain. Germline V gene lookup returns CDR1 SGHTA and CDR2 FQGNSA. This CDR3 spans 16 amino acids. V gave up 3 bases and J gave up 2 bases, with 15 bases separating them. CDR3 coding DNA: TGTGCCAGCAGCTTGCCCGACTGGTATAACACAGATACGCAGTATTTT. Its protein product is CASSLPDWYNTDTQYF. Full variable domain (remainder filled in from reference TRBV7-2 and TRBJ2-3): GAGVSQSPSNKVTEKGKDVELRCDPISGHTALYWYRQSLGQGLEFLIYFQGNSAPDKSGLPSDRFSAERTGGSVSTLTIQRTQQEDSAVYLCASSLPDWYNTDTQYFGPGTRLTVL.

The rearrangement uses TRBV19 and TRBJ2-7, with D possibly being TRBD2 (6 bases). V was shortened by 3 bases and J by 2 bases, with 14 bases between the two germline ends. The CDR3 has 15 residues. Germline V gives CDR1 LNHDA, CDR2 SQIVND (reference sequence). In DNA form, the CDR3 reads TGTGCCAGTAGTATCGGGAGTGACAGACCCTACGAGCAGTACTTC. Translating gives CASSIGSDRPYEQYF.

The chain couples TRBV25-1 to TRBJ2-1; 8 bases agree with TRBD1. The length of the CDR3 is 14 residues. In germline, CDR1 is MGHDK, CDR2 SYGVNS. V was clipped by 1 base and J by 6 bases; unmatched bases: 2. CDR3 residues: CASSEFGQGNEQFF. CDR3 DNA sequence: TGTGCCAGCAGTGAATTTGGACAGGGCAATGAGCAGTTCTTC.